The text below deals with one T cell receptor beta chain. Antigen specificity is unknown. This sample was taken from a study of identifying expanded T cells in peripheral blood. Study observations and caveats: Over about two and four weeks, about 17 and 20 clones changed, versus around 1.1 between replicates. Clone count variance between approximately two-week samples rose with total template count.

Collection occurred without any documented infections or immune events in donors. The repertoire was sequenced with immunoSEQ multiplex PCR; TCRdb's copy has only in-frame clones and lacks some. The sample has approximately 63,000 clones, around 87% seen once. Material for sequencing was blood. This receptor was obtained from a person aged 18 to 75 in good health.

In DNA, the CDR3 is TGTGCCAGCTTGGGCCTGTTTCTTGGAAACACCATATATTTT. This gives the protein CASLGLFLGNTIYF. The chain carries TRBV6-1 and TRBJ1-3; D call uncertain. V was pared by 8 bases and J by 3 bases, with 14 bases between. The CDR3 consists of 14 residues. Germline CDR1 and CDR2: MNHNS and SASEGT.